Given below is one T cell receptor (beta chain) in context. Method: immunoSEQ multiplex PCR; TCRdb's copy keeps in-frame clones and lacks some. Here the sample spans around 80,000 clones, approximately 89% being singletons. Germline lookup yields CDR1 SGHTS and CDR2 YDEGEE. Trimming took 4 bases from V and 0 from J, leaving 10 bases between them. There are 15 residues in the CDR3. The entry originates in a study of control samples from healthy donors and cancer patients. The rearrangement uses TRBV5-8 and TRBJ1-4; a possible D gene is TRBD1 (6 bases). The sequencing sample was made of blood. The TCR originated in a man in his forties or fifties in good health. The CDR3 DNA sequence: TGTGCCAGCAGCGGAGGGACAACAACTAATGAAAAACTGTTTTTT. Translation: CASSGGTTTNEKLFF.